These T cell receptor beta chains were read from a single sample in a study of early stage breast cancer tumors. The table came from immunoSEQ multiplex PCR; TCRdb's copy has only in-frame clones and leaves some out. The sample holds 25,000 to 35,000 clones, more than 80% seen once. Sequenced material: blood. Source of these receptors: a person between 60 and 69 years old with breast cancer. Both conserved end residues are part of each CDR3. The order of the fields is clone size, V gene, D gene, J gene, CDR3 protein, CDR3 DNA. A D gene is named only where the DNA matches it firmly. The size entry is marked missing in some rows and otherwise reads once, few, many or a size class.

>-|TRBV14|TRBD2|TRBJ2-5
CASSQEYGTSGSITQYF
TGTGCCAGCAGCCAAGAATACGGGACTAGCGGGAGTATTACCCAGTACTTC
>-|TRBV30|TRBD2|TRBJ2-2
CACRGDWTGELFF
TGTGCCTGCCGGGGGGACTGGACCGGGGAGCTGTTTTTT
>few|TRBV5-6|-|TRBJ1-5
CASSLALRVNQPQHF
TGTGCCAGCAGCTTGGCTCTCAGGGTCAATCAGCCCCAGCATTTT
>once|TRBV13|-|TRBJ2-7
CASSPRAEGIYEQYF
TGTGCCAGCAGCCCTCGTGCGGAGGGGATCTACGAGCAGTACTTC
>-|TRBV4-2|TRBD1|TRBJ2-2
CASGTGGISFF
TGTGCCAGCGGCACAGGGGGTATCTCGTTTTTT
>-|TRBV6-6|-|TRBJ1-3
CASSLDGGKGGNTIYF
TGTGCCAGCAGTTTGGACGGGGGTAAAGGCGGAAACACCATATATTTT
>-|TRBV27|TRBD1|TRBJ1-1
CASSQQQGASTEAFF
TGTGCCAGCAGTCAACAACAGGGGGCGAGCACTGAAGCTTTCTTT
>-|TRBV5-4|TRBD1|TRBJ2-4
CASSTRQGAAKNIQYF
TGTGCCAGCAGCACTAGACAGGGGGCAGCCAAAAACATTCAGTACTTC
>-|TRBV28|-|TRBJ2-5
CASSGQRQPQETQYF
TGTGCCAGCAGCGGCCAAAGACAGCCCCAAGAGACCCAGTACTTC
>-|TRBV6-5|TRBD2|TRBJ2-7
CASREGFPYEQYF
TGTGCCTCACGGGAGGGGTTCCCCTACGAGCAGTACTTC
>-|TRBV6-5|-|TRBJ2-1
CASGGTYNEQFF
TGTGCCAGCGGGGGGACCTACAATGAGCAGTTCTTC
>few|TRBV6-5|-|TRBJ1-5
CASSESGGNQPQHF
TGTGCCAGCAGTGAATCGGGGGGCAATCAGCCCCAGCATTTT
>-|TRBV10-3|TRBD1|TRBJ2-7
CAIRGQGYEQYF
TGTGCCATCAGGGGACAGGGGTACGAGCAGTACTTC
>few|TRBV21-1|-|TRBJ1-3
CASSADRNSGNTIYF
TGTGCCAGCAGCGCCGACAGGAACTCTGGAAACACCATATATTTT
>-|TRBV28|TRBD2|TRBJ2-5
CASSRGSSGSKTQYF
TGTGCCAGCAGTCGGGGCTCTAGCGGGAGTAAGACCCAGTACTTC
>large|TRBV15|-|TRBJ2-3
CATSRDPVSTDTQYF
TGTGCCACCAGCAGAGATCCGGTGAGCACAGATACGCAGTATTTT
>-|TRBV6-5|TRBD1|TRBJ2-1
CASSYSGDRGSNEQFF
TGTGCCAGCAGTTACTCGGGGGACAGGGGAAGTAATGAGCAGTTCTTC
>few|TRBV19|-|TRBJ1-1
CASSTPGGSMNTEAFF
TGTGCCAGTAGTACCCCCGGGGGATCTATGAACACTGAAGCTTTCTTT
>-|TRBV14|-|TRBJ2-1
CASSRQTYNEQFF
TGTGCCAGCAGCCGACAGACCTACAATGAGCAGTTCTTC
>-|TRBV7-8|-|TRBJ1-2
CASSAVRSGYTF
TGTGCCAGCAGTGCAGTGAGGTCTGGCTACACCTTC
>-|TRBV18|TRBD1|TRBJ1-1
CASSPEAGGYTEAFF
TGTGCCAGCTCACCTGAAGCAGGGGGCTACACTGAAGCTTTCTTT
>-|TRBV6-5|-|TRBJ1-2
CASSYYSVQGNYGYTF
TGTGCCAGCAGTTACTATTCTGTACAGGGAAACTATGGCTACACCTTC
>few|TRBV4-1|-|TRBJ1-1
CASSQVTTGNTEAFF
TGCGCCAGCAGCCAAGTCACGACAGGGAACACTGAAGCTTTCTTT
>-|TRBV30|-|TRBJ2-7
CAWSVTLQGEQYF
TGTGCCTGGAGTGTGACTCTCCAAGGCGAGCAGTACTTC
>-|TRBV11-3|TRBD1|TRBJ2-1
CASSPDRGTYNEQFF
TGTGCCAGCAGCCCCGACAGGGGAACCTACAATGAGCAGTTCTTC
>-|TRBV29-1|TRBD1|TRBJ2-2
CSANPGTANTGELFF
TGCAGCGCTAACCCCGGGACAGCAAACACCGGGGAGCTGTTTTTT
>-|TRBV19|-|TRBJ2-7
CASSSRQAPYEQYF
TGTGCCAGTAGTAGTCGTCAGGCACCCTACGAGCAGTACTTC
>-|TRBV14|TRBD1|TRBJ2-5
CASSQPTGENSGETQYF
TGTGCCAGCAGCCAACCAACAGGGGAGAACTCTGGAGAGACCCAGTACTTC
>-|TRBV4-3|-|TRBJ1-1
CASSQDWRANTEAFF
TGCGCCAGCAGCCAAGATTGGCGGGCGAACACTGAAGCTTTCTTT
>once|TRBV5-1|TRBD2|TRBJ2-5
CASSRSSMAGGVRETQYF
TGCGCCAGCAGCCGTTCCAGTATGGCGGGAGGCGTAAGAGAGACCCAGTACTTC
>few|TRBV28|TRBD1|TRBJ1-1
CALQGGPVTEAFF
TGTGCCCTACAGGGGGGCCCAGTCACTGAAGCTTTCTTT
>-|TRBV7-2|TRBD1|TRBJ1-1
CASSPRQGPNTEAFF
TGTGCCAGCAGCCCTAGACAGGGCCCGAACACTGAAGCTTTCTTT
>-|TRBV15|-|TRBJ1-2
CATSRGQMNYGYTF
TGTGCCACCAGCCGAGGACAGATGAACTATGGCTACACCTTC
>-|TRBV7-2|-|TRBJ2-7
CASSLDWLTYEQYF
TGTGCCAGCAGCTTGGACTGGCTTACCTACGAGCAGTACTTC
>medium-sized|TRBV4-3|TRBD2|TRBJ2-1
CASSQVAPTSGTDYNEQFF
TGCGCCAGCAGCCAAGTGGCGCCGACTAGCGGGACTGACTACAATGAGCAGTTCTTC
>-|TRBV5-1|-|TRBJ1-4
CASSLRQSATNEKLFF
TGCGCCAGCAGCCTCCGACAGTCTGCAACTAATGAAAAACTGTTTTTT
>-|TRBV2|-|TRBJ1-5
CASSADKGSNQPQHF
TGTGCCAGCAGTGCGGACAAGGGGAGCAATCAGCCCCAGCATTTT
>once|TRBV11-3|TRBD2|TRBJ2-7
CASSPSGRPYEQYF
TGTGCCAGCAGCCCTAGCGGGAGGCCCTACGAGCAGTACTTC
>-|TRBV28|-|TRBJ1-5
CASRPQGSNQPQHF
TGTGCCAGCCGACCACAGGGTAGCAATCAGCCCCAGCATTTT
>-|TRBV30|-|TRBJ2-7
CAWSGGSYEQYF
TGTGCCTGGAGCGGGGGCTCCTACGAGCAGTACTTC
>once|TRBV6-5|-|TRBJ2-7
CASSYLGGASYEQYF
TGTGCCAGCAGTTATCTTGGAGGGGCCTCCTACGAGCAGTACTTC
>-|TRBV25-1|TRBD2|TRBJ2-1
CASSATGTSSSSYNEQFF
TGTGCCAGCAGTGCGACCGGGACTAGCAGTAGCTCCTACAATGAGCAGTTCTTC
>-|TRBV18|-|TRBJ1-1
CASSPPSRGGGTEAFF
TGTGCCAGCTCACCACCGAGTCGCGGGGGAGGAACTGAAGCTTTCTTT
>few|TRBV9|TRBD2|TRBJ2-5
CASSVTASGIQETQYF
TGTGCCAGCAGCGTAACGGCTAGCGGAATCCAAGAGACCCAGTACTTC
>-|TRBV4-1|TRBD1|TRBJ1-2
CASSQEGASGGNGYTF
TGCGCCAGCAGCCAAGAAGGTGCCTCAGGGGGTAATGGCTACACCTTC
>-|TRBV28|TRBD2|TRBJ2-2
CASRPRLARGAGELFF
TGTGCCAGCAGGCCCAGGTTGGCCCGGGGGGCCGGGGAGCTGTTTTTT
>-|TRBV9|TRBD1|TRBJ2-1
CASSVQGQGDNEQFF
TGTGCCAGCAGCGTTCAAGGACAGGGAGACAATGAGCAGTTCTTC
>-|TRBV6-5|-|TRBJ2-2
CATDRGSNTGELFF
TGTGCCACAGACCGGGGGTCGAACACCGGGGAGCTGTTTTTT
>-|TRBV7-2|TRBD2|TRBJ2-7
CASSPSGGGQPYEQYF
TGTGCCAGCAGCCCCTCGGGGGGAGGCCAACCCTACGAGCAGTACTTC
>-|TRBV6-5|TRBD1|TRBJ1-2
CASTGGYGYTF
TGTGCCAGCACAGGGGGATATGGCTACACCTTC
>-|TRBV30|-|TRBJ1-5
CAWSGGIRGQPQHF
TGTGCCTGGTCGGGCGGGATTAGGGGTCAGCCCCAGCATTTT
>once|TRBV9|-|TRBJ2-5
CASSSSPSPEQETQYF
TGTGCCAGCAGCTCTTCTCCCTCTCCGGAGCAAGAGACCCAGTACTTC
>few|TRBV2|TRBD1|TRBJ2-7
CASSEAQDRGRNEQYF
TGTGCCAGCAGTGAAGCGCAGGACAGGGGGCGCAACGAGCAGTACTTC
>-|TRBV6-5|TRBD2|TRBJ2-7
CATLAGATYEQYF
TGTGCCACATTAGCGGGAGCCACGTACGAGCAGTACTTC
>few|TRBV7-3|TRBD2|TRBJ2-2
CASSLGTSGTGELFF
TGTGCCAGCAGCCTCGGGACTAGCGGGACCGGGGAGCTGTTTTTT
>-|TRBV30|-|TRBJ2-3
CAWSVQYTQYF
TGTGCCTGGAGTGTACAGTACACGCAGTATTTT